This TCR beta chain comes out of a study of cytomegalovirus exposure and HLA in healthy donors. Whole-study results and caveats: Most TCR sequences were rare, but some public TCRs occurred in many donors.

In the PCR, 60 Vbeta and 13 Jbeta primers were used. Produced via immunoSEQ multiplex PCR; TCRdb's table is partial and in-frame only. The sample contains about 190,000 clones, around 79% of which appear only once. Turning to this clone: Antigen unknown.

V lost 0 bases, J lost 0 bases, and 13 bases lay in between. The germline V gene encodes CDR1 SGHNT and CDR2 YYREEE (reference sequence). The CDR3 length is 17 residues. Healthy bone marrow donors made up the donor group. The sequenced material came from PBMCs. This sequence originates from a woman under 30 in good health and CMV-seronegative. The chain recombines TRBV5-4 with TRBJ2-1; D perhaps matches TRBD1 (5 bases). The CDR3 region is CASSLGLGVSSYNEQFF. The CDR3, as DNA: TGTGCCAGCAGCTTGGGTTTAGGGGTCAGCTCCTACAATGAGCAGTTCTTC.